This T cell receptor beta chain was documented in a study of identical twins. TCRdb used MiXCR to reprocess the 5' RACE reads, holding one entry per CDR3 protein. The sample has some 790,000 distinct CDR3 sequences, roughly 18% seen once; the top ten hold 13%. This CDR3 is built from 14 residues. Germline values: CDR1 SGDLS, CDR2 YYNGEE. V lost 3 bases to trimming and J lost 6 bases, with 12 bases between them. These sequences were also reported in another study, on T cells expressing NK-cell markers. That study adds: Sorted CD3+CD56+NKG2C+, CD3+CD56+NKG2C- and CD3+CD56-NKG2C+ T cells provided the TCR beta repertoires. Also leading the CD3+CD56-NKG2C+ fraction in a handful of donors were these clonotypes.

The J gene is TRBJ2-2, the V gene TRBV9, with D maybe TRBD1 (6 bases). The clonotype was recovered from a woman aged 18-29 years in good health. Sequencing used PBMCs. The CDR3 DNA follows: TGTGCCAGCAGCGCAACAGGGTTTCCCGGGGAGCTGTTTTTT. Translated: CASSATGFPGELFF.